This is a list of T cell receptor beta chains from one sample in a study of shared clonotypes between healthy human individuals. The table came from immunoSEQ multiplex PCR; TCRdb's copy has only in-frame clones and leaves some out. The sample contains roughly 1 million clones, about 76% of which appear only once. The sample taken for sequencing was memory CD4+ T cells sorted from blood. Every receptor here comes from a man younger than 35 in good health. CDR3s include the opening cysteine and the closing phenylalanine or tryptophan. A D gene is named only where the DNA matches it firmly. Some rows mark clone size as missing; the rest say once, few, many or name a class of expanded clone.

17 - TRBJ2-7 TRBD2 TRBV18 TGTGCCAGCTCAACTAGCGGGACACCGGCGAGCTCCTACGAGCAGTACTTC CASSTSGTPASSYEQYF
14 - TRBJ2-1 - TRBV18 TGTGCCAGCTCACTAGGGACCGTAGGGAATGAGCAGTTCTTC CASSLGTVGNEQFF
12 - TRBJ1-5 - TRBV25-1 TGTGCCAGCAGGGAGCGCGATCAGCCCCAGCATTTT CASRERDQPQHF
14 - TRBJ2-7 - TRBV21-1 TGTGCCAGCAGCAACCTAGGACGGGACAATTTCGACCTCTTC CASSNLGRDNFDLF
14 - TRBJ2-5 TRBD1 TRBV5-4 TGTGCCACCCGCAGACAGGGGGCGGGGGAGACCCAGTACTTC CATRRQGAGETQYF
14 - TRBJ1-2 - TRBV5-6 TGTGCCAGCAGCCCGGGACCACTGGGCATTGGCTACACCTTC CASSPGPLGIGYTF
13 - TRBJ1-1 - TRBV6-6 TGTGCCAGCAGCCTCGGACAGAACACTGAAGCTTTCTTT CASSLGQNTEAFF
12 - TRBJ1-2 - TRBV28 TGTGCCAGCAGTTTACAGGGTAATGGCTACACCTTC CASSLQGNGYTF
15 - TRBJ2-7 - TRBV6-5 TGTGCCAGCAGTTCGCTAAGAGGGGGTTCCTACGAGCAGTACTTC CASSSLRGGSYEQYF
15 - TRBJ1-6 - TRBV15 TGTGCCACCAGCAGAGAGGGACAAGGAAATTCACCCCTCCACTTT CATSREGQGNSPLHF
13 - TRBJ1-2 - TRBV9 TGTGCCAGCAGCGCGGGGGGACCGAGTGGCTACACCTTC CASSAGGPSGYTF
14 - TRBJ1-1 - TRBV18 TGTGCCAGCTCACAGGGATTGGGGAACACTGAAGCTTTCTTT CASSQGLGNTEAFF
12 few TRBJ1-6 - TRBV9 TGTGCCAGCAGCGTGGACAATTCACCCCTCCACTTT CASSVDNSPLHF
13 many TRBJ1-1 - TRBV2 TGTGCCAGCATGGGGGAGTTGAACACTGAAGCTTTCTTT CASMGELNTEAFF
17 - TRBJ1-1 - TRBV5-4 TGTGCCAGCAGCCTCTCCCAGGGGCCCTACAGTCGCACTGAAGCTTTCTTT CASSLSQGPYSRTEAFF
14 many TRBJ2-1 - TRBV18 TGTGCCAGCTCACCTAGTCGAACTACCGTAGAGCAGTTCTTC CASSPSRTTVEQFF
14 - TRBJ2-3 TRBD1 TRBV19 TGTGCCAGTAGCGGCGACAGGGACACAGATACGCAGTATTTT CASSGDRDTDTQYF
14 few TRBJ2-1 - TRBV5-4 TGTGCCAGCAGCTTGTGGGGGCCCAACAATGAGCAGTTCTTC CASSLWGPNNEQFF
17 - TRBJ1-4 - TRBV28 TGTGCCAGCAGTTTATATGCCACCGAGGGGCCGGGGGAAAAACTGTTTTTT CASSLYATEGPGEKLFF
19 - TRBJ1-5 - TRBV21-1 TGTGCCAGCAGCCCACCTGGCAGTTCAGCTCCGAATAGCAATCAGCCCCAGCATTTT CASSPPGSSAPNSNQPQHF
14 many TRBJ2-2 - TRBV4-3 TGCGCCAGCAGCCGTAGCGCGGACACCGGGGAGCTGTTTTTT CASSRSADTGELFF
16 - TRBJ2-1 TRBD1 TRBV6-1 TGTGCCAGCAGTGAAGTGGACAGGGAAATCTACAATGAGCAGTTCTTC CASSEVDREIYNEQFF
15 - TRBJ1-1 - TRBV5-1 TGCGCCAGCAGCTTGGTGGTAGGGCCGAACACTGAAGCTTTCTTT CASSLVVGPNTEAFF
14 - TRBJ2-7 TRBD1 TRBV10-2 TGCGCCAGCAGTGAGTGGGACAGGGACGCCAAGCAGTACTTC CASSEWDRDAKQYF
16 - TRBJ1-5 TRBD1 TRBV2 TGTGCCAGCAGAGTTGGTCGACAGGGGGCGAGGCAGCCCCAGCATTTT CASRVGRQGARQPQHF
15 - TRBJ2-3 - TRBV18 TGTGCCAGCTCACCACCTAGCGTGGTGACAGATACGCAGTATTTT CASSPPSVVTDTQYF
13 - TRBJ2-7 TRBD1 TRBV7-9 TGTGCCAGCAGGGCAGGGGGATATTACGAGCAGTACTTC CASRAGGYYEQYF
14 - TRBJ2-7 TRBD1 TRBV5-1 TGCGCCAGCAGCCAAGGACAGGGAACCTACGAGCAGTACTTC CASSQGQGTYEQYF
14 - TRBJ2-1 TRBD1 TRBV11-2 TGTGCCAGCAGACCGGGACAGGGGTTCAGTGAGCAGTTCTTC CASRPGQGFSEQFF
14 - TRBJ2-4 TRBD1 TRBV2 TGTGCCAGCAGTACAGGGGACCACAAAAACATTCAGTACTTC CASSTGDHKNIQYF
14 - TRBJ1-3 - TRBV2 TGTGCCAGTCTCCCGGGCTACTCAGGAAACACCATATATTTT CASLPGYSGNTIYF
14 - TRBJ2-1 TRBD2 TRBV7-2 TGTGCCAGCGAGGGTCTAGCGGGCTACAATGAGCAGTTCTTC CASEGLAGYNEQFF
14 - TRBJ2-7 - TRBV5-1 TGCGCCAGCAGCTCCTTAACGGACGGGTACGAGCAGTACTTC CASSSLTDGYEQYF
15 - TRBJ2-3 - TRBV7-9 TGTGCCAGCAGCTTGAGAGTCGGGACGGGTGATACGCAGTATTTT CASSLRVGTGDTQYF
14 - TRBJ1-1 - TRBV6-5 TGTGCCAGCAGTTACTCGGCGAGGGGCACTGAAGCTTTCTTT CASSYSARGTEAFF
15 - TRBJ2-7 TRBD2 TRBV4-3 TGCGCCAGCAGCCGAGGGACTAGCGGAACCTACGAGCAGTACTTC CASSRGTSGTYEQYF
13 few TRBJ1-2 TRBD1 TRBV18 TGTGCCAGCTCACCGGGACAGGAGTATGGCTACACCTTC CASSPGQEYGYTF
13 - TRBJ2-7 - TRBV6-5 TGTGCCAGCACCCCGGGACTCCTCTACGAGCAGTACTTC CASTPGLLYEQYF
13 - TRBJ2-7 TRBD2 TRBV2 TGTGCCAGCAGTGAACTAGCGGGAGGAGGGCAGTACTTC CASSELAGGGQYF
13 - TRBJ2-7 TRBD2 TRBV10-1 TGCGCCAGCAGTGAACGGACTAGCGGGGAGCAGTACTTC CASSERTSGEQYF
12 few TRBJ2-5 - TRBV29-1 TGCAGCGTTGGTGCCGGGGAAGAGACCCAGTACTTC CSVGAGEETQYF
13 - TRBJ2-7 - TRBV11-3 TGTGCCAGCAGCTCGGACTTCTCCTACGAGCAGTACTTC CASSSDFSYEQYF
15 - TRBJ2-5 - TRBV25-1 TGTGCCAGCAGTGAGATTCTGACAGTTCAAGAGACCCAGTACTTC CASSEILTVQETQYF
15 - TRBJ2-7 TRBD1 TRBV11-2 TGTGCCAGCAGCTTAGCCTGGACAGGGGGTTACGAGCAGTACTTC CASSLAWTGGYEQYF
13 - TRBJ1-2 - TRBV11-2 TGTGCCAGCAGCTTGGGCTCCTGGCATGGCTACACCTTC CASSLGSWHGYTF
13 - TRBJ2-7 - TRBV7-2 TGTGCCAGCAGCTTACGACAGCTGTACGAGCAGTACTTC CASSLRQLYEQYF
15 few TRBJ1-6 TRBD1 TRBV18 TGTGCCAGCTCTCCTCGGGGGGACAGTAATTCACCCCTCCACTTT CASSPRGDSNSPLHF
13 - TRBJ2-2 - TRBV28 TGTGCCAGCAGTTTTTTGAACACCGGGGAGCTGTTTTTT CASSFLNTGELFF
17 - TRBJ2-1 TRBD2 TRBV5-1 TGCGCCAGCAGCTTTTCCTCTTTAACCAGCGGGAACAATGAGCAGTTCTTC CASSFSSLTSGNNEQFF
13 - TRBJ2-5 TRBD1 TRBV7-3 TGTGCCAGCAGCCCCAGGGGGTGGGAGACCCAGTACTTC CASSPRGWETQYF
16 - TRBJ2-5 TRBD2 TRBV11-2 TGTGCCAGCAGCCCGATGACTAGCGGGGGTGAAGAGACCCAGTACTTC CASSPMTSGGEETQYF
14 - TRBJ1-1 - TRBV7-2 TGTGCCAGCAGCCCCAGAGAAGGGGGCACTGAAGCTTTCTTT CASSPREGGTEAFF
14 few TRBJ1-1 - TRBV5-1 TGCGCCAGCAGCTTGGACGGGCGGAACACTGAAGCTTTCTTT CASSLDGRNTEAFF